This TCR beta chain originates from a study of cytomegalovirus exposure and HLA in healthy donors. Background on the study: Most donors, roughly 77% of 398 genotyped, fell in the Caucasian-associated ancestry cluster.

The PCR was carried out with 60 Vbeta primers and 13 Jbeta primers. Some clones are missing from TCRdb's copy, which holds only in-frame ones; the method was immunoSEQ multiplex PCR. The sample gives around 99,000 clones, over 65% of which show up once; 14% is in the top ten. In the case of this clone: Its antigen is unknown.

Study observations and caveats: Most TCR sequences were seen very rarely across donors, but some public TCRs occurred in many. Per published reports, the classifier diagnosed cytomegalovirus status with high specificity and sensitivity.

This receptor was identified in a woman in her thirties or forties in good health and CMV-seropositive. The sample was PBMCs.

Here the CDR3 reads CAWSVVGDTIYF. The CDR3 region has the DNA TGTGCCTGGAGTGTAGTCGGTGACACCATATATTTT. J is TRBJ1-3 and V is TRBV30; no definite D call. The ends were cut back, 0 bases at V and 8 bases at J, with 8 bases in the middle. From germline, CDR1 is GTSNPN and CDR2 SVGIG (reference sequence). This CDR3 contains 12 residues.